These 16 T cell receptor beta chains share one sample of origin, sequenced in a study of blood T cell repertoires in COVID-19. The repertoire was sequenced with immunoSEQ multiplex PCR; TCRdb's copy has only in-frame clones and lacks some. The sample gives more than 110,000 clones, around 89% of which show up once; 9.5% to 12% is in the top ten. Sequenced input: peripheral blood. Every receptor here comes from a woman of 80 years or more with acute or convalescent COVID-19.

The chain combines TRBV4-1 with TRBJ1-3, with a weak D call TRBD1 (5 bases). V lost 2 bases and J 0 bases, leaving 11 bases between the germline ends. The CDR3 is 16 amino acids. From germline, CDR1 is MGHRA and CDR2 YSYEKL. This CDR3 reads CASSQLGLRSGNTIYF. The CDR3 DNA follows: TGCGCCAGCAGCCAACTGGGACTTCGCTCTGGAAACACCATATATTTT.

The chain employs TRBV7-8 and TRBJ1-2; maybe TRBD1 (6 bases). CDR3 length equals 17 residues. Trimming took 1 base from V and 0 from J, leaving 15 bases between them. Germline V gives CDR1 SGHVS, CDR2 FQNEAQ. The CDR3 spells CASSLVLGGAANYGYTF. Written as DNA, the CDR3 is TGTGCCAGCAGCTTAGTTCTAGGGGGGGCCGCTAACTATGGCTACACCTTC.

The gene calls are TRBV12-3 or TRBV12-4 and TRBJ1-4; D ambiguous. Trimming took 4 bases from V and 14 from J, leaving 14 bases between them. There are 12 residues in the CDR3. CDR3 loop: CASSSDSAGLFF. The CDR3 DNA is TGTGCCAGCAGTTCGGACTCTGCTGGGCTGTTTTTT.

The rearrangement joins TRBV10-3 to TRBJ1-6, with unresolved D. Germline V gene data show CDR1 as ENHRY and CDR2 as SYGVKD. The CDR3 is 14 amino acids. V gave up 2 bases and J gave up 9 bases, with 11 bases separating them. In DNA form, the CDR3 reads TGTGCCATCAGTGAGGGAGTGAATTCTTCACCCCTCCACTTT. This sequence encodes CAISEGVNSSPLHF.

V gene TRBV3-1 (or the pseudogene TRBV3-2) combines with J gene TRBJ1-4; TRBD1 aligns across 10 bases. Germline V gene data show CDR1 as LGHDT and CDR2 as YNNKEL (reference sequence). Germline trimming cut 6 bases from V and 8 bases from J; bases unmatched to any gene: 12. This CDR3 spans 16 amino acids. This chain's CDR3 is CASRQLGTGVGEKLFF. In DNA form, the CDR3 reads TGTGCCAGCAGGCAACTCGGGACAGGGGTCGGAGAAAAACTGTTTTTT.

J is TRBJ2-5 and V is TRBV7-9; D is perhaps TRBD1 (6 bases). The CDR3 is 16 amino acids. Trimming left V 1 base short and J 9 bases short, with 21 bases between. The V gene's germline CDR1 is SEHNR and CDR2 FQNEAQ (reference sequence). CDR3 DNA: TGTGCCAGCAGCTTAGAGGGCTCCAGGGGCCCCGTTTCCCAGTACTTC. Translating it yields CASSLEGSRGPVSQYF.

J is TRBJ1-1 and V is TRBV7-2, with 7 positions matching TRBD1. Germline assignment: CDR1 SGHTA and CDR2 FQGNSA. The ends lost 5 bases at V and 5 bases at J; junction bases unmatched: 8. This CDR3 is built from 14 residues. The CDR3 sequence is CASSVRGSYTEAFF. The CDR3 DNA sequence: TGTGCCAGCAGCGTCAGGGGGTCGTATACTGAAGCTTTCTTT.

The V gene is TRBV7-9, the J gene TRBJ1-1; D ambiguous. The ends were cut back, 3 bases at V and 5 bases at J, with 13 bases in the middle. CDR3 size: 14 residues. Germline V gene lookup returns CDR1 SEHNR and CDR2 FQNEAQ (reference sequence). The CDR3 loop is CASSLWGEETEAFF. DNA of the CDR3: TGTGCCAGCAGCTTGTGGGGAGAGGAAACTGAAGCTTTCTTT.

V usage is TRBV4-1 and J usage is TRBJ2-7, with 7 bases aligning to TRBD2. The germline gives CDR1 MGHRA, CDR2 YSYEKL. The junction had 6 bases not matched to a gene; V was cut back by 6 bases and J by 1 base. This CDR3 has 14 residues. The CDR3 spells CASRRLGGSYEQYF. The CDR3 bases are TGCGCCAGCAGACGCCTGGGGGGGTCCTACGAGCAGTACTTC.

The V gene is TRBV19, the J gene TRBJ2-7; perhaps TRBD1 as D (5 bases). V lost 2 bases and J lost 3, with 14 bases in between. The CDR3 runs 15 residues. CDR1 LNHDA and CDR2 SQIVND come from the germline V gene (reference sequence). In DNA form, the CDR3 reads TGTGCCAGTAGTATATTTCCGGGTACAGGCTACGAGCAGTACTTC. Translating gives CASSIFPGTGYEQYF.

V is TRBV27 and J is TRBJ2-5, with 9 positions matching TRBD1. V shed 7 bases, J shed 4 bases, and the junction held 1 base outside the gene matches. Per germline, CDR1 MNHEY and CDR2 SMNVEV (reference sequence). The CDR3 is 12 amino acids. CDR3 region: CASKTGGETQYF. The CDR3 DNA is TGTGCCAGCAAGACAGGGGGAGAGACCCAGTACTTC.

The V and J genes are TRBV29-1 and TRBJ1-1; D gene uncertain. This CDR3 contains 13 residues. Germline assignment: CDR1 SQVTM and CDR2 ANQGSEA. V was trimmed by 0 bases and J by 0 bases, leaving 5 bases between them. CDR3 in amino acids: CSVEEAMNTEAFF. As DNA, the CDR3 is TGCAGCGTTGAAGAGGCCATGAACACTGAAGCTTTCTTT.

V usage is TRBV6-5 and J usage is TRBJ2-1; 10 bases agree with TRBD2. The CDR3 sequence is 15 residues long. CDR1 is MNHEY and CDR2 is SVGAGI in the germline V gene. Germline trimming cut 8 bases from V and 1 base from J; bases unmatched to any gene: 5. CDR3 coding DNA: TGTGCCAGCCACTTAGCGGGGGGTTCCTACAATGAGCAGTTCTTC. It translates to CASHLAGGSYNEQFF.

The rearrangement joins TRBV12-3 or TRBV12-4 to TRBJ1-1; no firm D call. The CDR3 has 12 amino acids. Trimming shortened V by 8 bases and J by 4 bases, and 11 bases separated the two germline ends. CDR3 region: CASLRFGTEAFF. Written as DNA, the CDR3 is TGTGCCAGCCTGCGGTTTGGCACTGAAGCTTTCTTT.

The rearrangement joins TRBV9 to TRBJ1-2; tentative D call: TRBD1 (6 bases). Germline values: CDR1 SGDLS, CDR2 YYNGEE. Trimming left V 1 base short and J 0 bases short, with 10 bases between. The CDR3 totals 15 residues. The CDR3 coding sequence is TGTGCCAGCAGCGTATCAACAGGGTCTAACTATGGCTACACCTTC. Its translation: CASSVSTGSNYGYTF. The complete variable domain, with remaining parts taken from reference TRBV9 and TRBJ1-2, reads DSGVTQTPKHLITATGQRVTLRCSPRSGDLSVYWYQQSLDQGLQFLIQYYNGEERAKGNILERFSAQQFPDLHSELNLSSLELGDSALYFCASSVSTGSNYGYTFGSGTRLTVV.

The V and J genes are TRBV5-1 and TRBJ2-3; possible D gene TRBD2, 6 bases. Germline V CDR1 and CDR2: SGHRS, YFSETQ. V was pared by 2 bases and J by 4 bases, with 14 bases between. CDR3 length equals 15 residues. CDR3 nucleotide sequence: TGCGCCAGCAGCTTAGGAGGGACGGTGGCAGATACGCAGTATTTT. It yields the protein CASSLGGTVADTQYF.